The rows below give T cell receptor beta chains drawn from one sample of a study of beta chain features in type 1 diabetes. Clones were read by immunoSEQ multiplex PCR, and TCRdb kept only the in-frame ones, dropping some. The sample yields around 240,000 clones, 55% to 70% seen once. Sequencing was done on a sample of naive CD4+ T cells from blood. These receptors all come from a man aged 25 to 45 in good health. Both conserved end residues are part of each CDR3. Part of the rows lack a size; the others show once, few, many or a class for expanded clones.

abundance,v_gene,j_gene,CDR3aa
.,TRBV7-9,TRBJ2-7,CASFSGSGGTYEQYF
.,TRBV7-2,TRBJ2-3,CASSLDGGGDTQYF
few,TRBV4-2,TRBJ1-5,CASSHDTAGPQHF
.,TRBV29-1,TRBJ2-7,CSVEDLQAYEQYF
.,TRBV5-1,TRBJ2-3,CASSSGQGYPFTDTQYF
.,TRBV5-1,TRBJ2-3,CASSLAVGSTDTQYF
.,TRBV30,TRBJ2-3,CAWGASDTQYF
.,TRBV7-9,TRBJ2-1,CASSGMSDEQFF
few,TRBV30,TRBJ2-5,CAWSVQLAGWETQYF
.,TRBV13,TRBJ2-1,CASSLGGRALNEQFF
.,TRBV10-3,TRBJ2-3,CAISGTGLPDTQYF